This TCR beta chain comes out of a study of chronic HIV infection and antiretroviral therapy. TCRdb re-analysed the 5' RACE reads in MiXCR, keeping a single row per CDR3 protein. The table includes more than 40,000 distinct CDR3 sequences, about 18% detected once. Germline-derived CDR1 and CDR2 are LGHNA and YNFKEQ. The ends lost 1 base at V and 4 bases at J; junction bases unmatched: 3. The CDR3 sequence is 14 residues long. The V call is TRBV4-2, the J call TRBJ2-7, with 8 bases aligning to TRBD2. This receptor was identified in an adult who had HIV and had not received antiretroviral therapy, or was an uninfected healthy control (not recorded which). What was sequenced was peripheral blood. CDR3 amino acids: CASSQVLAVYEQYF. CDR3 coding DNA: TGTGCCAGCAGCCAAGTACTAGCGGTATACGAGCAGTACTTC.